A single sample gave rise to the 24 T cell receptor beta chains below, sequenced in a study of siplizumab effects on memory and regulatory T cells. The data were produced by immunoSEQ multiplex PCR, yet TCRdb's version contains in-frame clones alone and is incomplete. The top ten clones hold around 14% of a sample with about 87,000 clones, 75% to 90% of them seen once. Input material: CD4+ T cells sorted from blood. The origin of the receptors is a human donor in good health.

The chain employs TRBV30 and TRBJ1-2; D not resolved. The CDR3 totals 13 residues. The V end lost 3 bases, the J end lost 8 bases, and 16 bases lay between the germline ends. The germline gives CDR1 GTSNPN, CDR2 SVGIG (reference sequence). Here the CDR3 reads CAWRAASLGGYTF. In DNA, the CDR3 is TGTGCCTGGAGGGCCGCCAGCCTGGGAGGCTACACCTTC.

A note on this clone: Germline and junction disagree at one end, which may indicate a read error. The chain links TRBV7-7 to TRBJ2-7; 12 nucleotides align to TRBD2. Germline lookup yields CDR1 SSHAT and CDR2 FNYEAQ (reference sequence). CDR3 length equals 18 residues. DNA for the CDR3: TGTGCTAGCAGACCAGGACTAGCGGGACTCGCGAGGCCCTACGAGCAGTACTTC. Amino acid sequence: CASRPGLAGLARPYEQYF.

J is TRBJ1-2 and V is TRBV4-3; no definite D call. Germline lookup yields CDR1 LGHNA and CDR2 YSLEER. CDR3 length equals 12 residues. Trimming removed 3 bases at V and 7 bases at J, with 9 bases between. The CDR3 loop is CASSQSAGGYTF. The CDR3, as DNA: TGCGCCAGCAGCCAGAGTGCCGGTGGCTACACCTTC.

The V gene is TRBV19, the J gene TRBJ2-5; D is unresolved. This CDR3 comprises 13 residues. Trimming removed 3 bases at V and 5 bases at J, with 10 bases between. The germline gives CDR1 LNHDA, CDR2 SQIVND (reference sequence). The CDR3 DNA reads as TGTGCCAGTAGTATGGGTAACCGGGAGACCCAGTACTTC. Translated: CASSMGNRETQYF.

The chain couples TRBV27 to TRBJ1-5, with 7 bases fitting TRBD1. Per germline, CDR1 MNHEY and CDR2 SMNVEV (reference sequence). This CDR3 has 13 residues. J lost 5 bases, V lost 8 bases, and 6 bases had no gene match. The CDR3 bases are TGTGCCAGCTCTAGACAGGGCGATCAGCCCCAGCATTTT. Translated, it gives CASSRQGDQPQHF.

V usage is TRBV7-8 and J usage is TRBJ2-7, with a possible D match to TRBD2 (6 bases). CDR3 length: 15 amino acids. CDR1 and CDR2 from the germline V gene are SGHVS and FQNEAQ. The germline V and J ends were trimmed by 2 bases and 2 bases, with 13 bases remaining between them. CDR3 nucleotides: TGTGCCAGCAGCTTACTCCCAGCGGGCCCCTACGAGCAGTACTTC. It specifies CASSLLPAGPYEQYF.

This sequence joins TRBV9 and TRBJ2-1, with 9 bases that match TRBD2. Germline-derived CDR1 and CDR2 are SGDLS and YYNGEE. The V gene end was trimmed by 5 bases and the J gene end by 8 bases; junction bases not matched to a gene: 11. The CDR3 spans 15 residues. The CDR3 region has the DNA TGTGCCAGCAGTGCCGGGATTAGCGGGAGAGATGAGCAGTTCTTC. Translation: CASSAGISGRDEQFF.

The V call is TRBV11-1, the J call TRBJ2-1; weak D call: TRBD1 (6 bases). Trimming pared 1 base from V and 4 bases from J, leaving 11 bases between. Looked up from germline, CDR1 is SGHAT and CDR2 is FQDESV (reference sequence). CDR3 length: 15 amino acids. Written as DNA, the CDR3 is TGTGCCAGCAGCTTAGTTTTGGACAGATACAATGAGCAGTTCTTC. Encoded protein: CASSLVLDRYNEQFF.

This chain uses TRBV28 with TRBJ1-1, with TRBD1 as a possible D gene (5 bases). Looked up from germline, CDR1 is MDHEN and CDR2 is SYDVKM. The CDR3 has 15 residues. The V and J ends lost 6 bases and 3 bases respectively, with 17 bases between them. The CDR3 coding sequence is TGTGCCAGCAGCCATATCGGGGCCCGGGACACTGAAGCTTTCTTT. Protein: CASSHIGARDTEAFF.

DNA for the CDR3: TGTGCCAGTAGCCGGGATCTCCCTACCAGCTATGGCTACACCTTC. Residues: CASSRDLPTSYGYTF. V is TRBV19 and J is TRBJ1-2, with D unresolved. The germline V and J ends were trimmed by 6 bases and 4 bases, with 18 bases remaining between them. This CDR3 spans 15 amino acids. Germline CDR1 reads LNHDA; CDR2 reads SQIVND (reference sequence).

This clone was observed a handful of times. V gene TRBV7-9 combines with J gene TRBJ1-1, with D possibly being TRBD1 (6 bases). This CDR3 is built from 15 residues. Trimming left V 6 bases short and J 0 bases short, with 14 bases between. In germline, CDR1 is SEHNR, CDR2 FQNEAQ (reference sequence). The chain's CDR3 is CASSLQRTVNTEAFF. CDR3 DNA sequence: TGTGCCAGCAGTTTACAGCGGACAGTGAACACTGAAGCTTTCTTT.

As regards this clone: Other DNA sequences within the sample encode an identical CDR3. V usage is TRBV20-1 and J usage is TRBJ2-7, with TRBD2 matching 7 bases. The V gene's germline CDR1 is DFQATT and CDR2 SNEGSKA (reference sequence). This CDR3 comprises 11 residues. J gave up 4 bases and V 6 bases, and 3 bases lay outside the gene matches. This CDR3 is CSASGNYEQYF. DNA for the CDR3: TGCAGTGCGAGCGGGAATTACGAGCAGTACTTC.

The chain recombines TRBV4-3 with TRBJ1-4; 7 bases line up with TRBD1. V trimming: 8 bases; J trimming: 8 bases; junction bases outside the gene matches: 8. Germline V gene data show CDR1 as LGHNA and CDR2 as YSLEER. CDR3 length: 13 amino acids. The CDR3 loop reads CASRRGSREKLFF. Written as DNA, the CDR3 is TGCGCCAGCCGCAGGGGGTCGAGGGAAAAACTGTTTTTT.

In this sample, this clone turned up a few times. The rearrangement links TRBV28 to TRBJ2-1; D is undetermined. Germline loops: CDR1 MDHEN, CDR2 SYDVKM. Deletions cut 5 bases from V and 0 bases from J, with 11 bases between. The CDR3 totals 15 residues. The DNA of the CDR3 is TGTGCCAGCAGTGAACTAAGGAGCTCCTACAATGAGCAGTTCTTC. Encoded protein: CASSELRSSYNEQFF.

A few counts support this clone. This CDR3 reads CASSLRTGNTEAFF. CDR3 DNA: TGTGCCAGCAGCTTAAGGACCGGGAACACTGAAGCTTTCTTT. The rearrangement joins TRBV7-8 to TRBJ1-1; D uncertain. Trimming took off 2 bases at V and 1 base at J, with 8 bases between the two ends. The CDR3 extends over 14 amino acids. CDR1 and CDR2 (germline): SGHVS, FQNEAQ.

The V gene is TRBV25-1, the J gene TRBJ2-7; TRBD1 agrees at 11 bases. J gave up 3 bases and V 8 bases, and 3 bases lay outside the gene matches. The germline gives CDR1 MGHDK, CDR2 SYGVNS. The CDR3 runs to 13 residues. DNA of the CDR3: TGTGCCAGCGCGGACAGGGGGCTCTACGAGCAGTACTTC. This gives the protein CASADRGLYEQYF.

The chain joins TRBV11-3 to TRBJ2-3, with D uncertain. Trimming shortened V by 4 bases and J by 0 bases, and 11 bases separated the two germline ends. From germline, CDR1 is SGHNT and CDR2 YENEEA. The CDR3 has 15 amino acids. CDR3 sequence: CASSSIVGSTDTQYF. For the CDR3, the DNA is TGTGCCAGCAGCTCCATTGTGGGGAGCACAGATACGCAGTATTTT.

V and J are TRBV6-6 and TRBJ2-4; no reliable D call. In germline, CDR1 is MNHNY, CDR2 SVGAGI (reference sequence). Trimming stripped 0 bases from V and 3 bases from J, with 6 bases between. The CDR3 is 14 amino acids. DNA for the CDR3: TGTGCCAGCAGTTACTCGCTTGGCAAAAACATTCAGTACTTC. This translates into CASSYSLGKNIQYF.

CDR3 sequence (DNA): TGCGCCAGCAGCTCTGCAATAGGACGGGCTGCTCGTCGTGGCTACACCTTC. It is translated as CASSSAIGRAARRGYTF. This chain uses TRBV5-1 with TRBJ1-2, with no clear D. The V and J ends lost 3 bases and 7 bases respectively, with 25 bases between them. Germline V gene data show CDR1 as SGHRS and CDR2 as YFSETQ. CDR3 length: 17 residues. The full variable domain, rest sourced from reference TRBV5-1 and TRBJ1-2, is KAGVTQTPRYLIKTRGQQVTLSCSPISGHRSVSWYQQTPGQGLQFLFEYFSETQRNKGNFPGRFSGRQFSNSRSEMNVSTLELGDSALYLCASSSAIGRAARRGYTFGSGTRLTVV.

The chain combines TRBV4-2 with TRBJ2-3, with 9 bases identical to TRBD2. Trimming at V came to 2 bases and at J to 6 bases, leaving 3 bases not matched to a gene. The CDR3 has 14 amino acids. Germline V gene sequence: CDR1 LGHNA, CDR2 YNFKEQ. The chain's CDR3 is CASSQTGLADTQYF. As DNA, the CDR3 is TGTGCCAGCAGCCAAACGGGACTAGCTGATACGCAGTATTTT.

The chain has TRBV9 and TRBJ2-2; D is unresolved. Per germline, CDR1 SGDLS and CDR2 YYNGEE. V dropped 3 bases and J dropped 2 bases, with 8 bases sitting between them. This CDR3 is 14 amino acids long. This chain's CDR3 is CASSEGINTGELFF. The DNA for the CDR3 is TGTGCCAGCAGCGAGGGTATAAACACCGGGGAGCTGTTTTTT.

The chain carries TRBV7-2 and TRBJ2-1; D unclear. The germline gives CDR1 SGHTA, CDR2 FQGNSA. Trimming removed 0 bases at V and 14 bases at J, with 11 bases between. The CDR3 extends over 12 amino acids. The DNA of the CDR3 is TGTGCCAGCAGCTTAGCGCTGGCCGAGAAGTTCTTC. Amino acids: CASSLALAEKFF.

The CDR3 sequence is CASSTLTATNEKLFF. The CDR3 nucleotides are TGTGCCAGCAGCACCCTGACCGCAACTAATGAAAAACTGTTTTTT. The rearrangement links TRBV5-8 to TRBJ1-4; no clear D gene. Trimming shortened V by 4 bases and J by 0 bases, and 10 bases separated the two germline ends. The CDR3 covers 15 residues. Germline CDR1 is SGHTS and CDR2 is YDEGEE.

The J gene is TRBJ1-5, the V gene TRBV7-3; no clear D gene. V was trimmed by 2 bases and J by 10 bases, leaving 9 bases between them. Looked up from germline, CDR1 is SGHTA and CDR2 is FQGTGA. The CDR3 is made up of 12 amino acids. The CDR3 region is CASSLSQGPQHF. The CDR3 nucleotides are TGTGCCAGCAGCTTATCGCAAGGACCCCAGCATTTT.